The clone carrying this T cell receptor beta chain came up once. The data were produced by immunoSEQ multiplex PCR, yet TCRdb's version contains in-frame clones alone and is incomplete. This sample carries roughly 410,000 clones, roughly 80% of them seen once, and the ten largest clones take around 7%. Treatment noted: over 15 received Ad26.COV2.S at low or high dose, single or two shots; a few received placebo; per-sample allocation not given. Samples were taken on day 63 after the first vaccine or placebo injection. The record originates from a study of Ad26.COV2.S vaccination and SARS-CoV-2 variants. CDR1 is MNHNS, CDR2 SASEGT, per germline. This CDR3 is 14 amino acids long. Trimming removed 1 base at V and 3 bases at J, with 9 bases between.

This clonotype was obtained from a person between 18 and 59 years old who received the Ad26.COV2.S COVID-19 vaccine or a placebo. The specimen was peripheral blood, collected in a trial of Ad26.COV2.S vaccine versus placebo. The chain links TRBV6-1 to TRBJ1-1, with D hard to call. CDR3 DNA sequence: TGTGCCAGCAGTGAAGGTCGAGGTGACACTGAAGCTTTCTTT. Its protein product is CASSEGRGDTEAFF.